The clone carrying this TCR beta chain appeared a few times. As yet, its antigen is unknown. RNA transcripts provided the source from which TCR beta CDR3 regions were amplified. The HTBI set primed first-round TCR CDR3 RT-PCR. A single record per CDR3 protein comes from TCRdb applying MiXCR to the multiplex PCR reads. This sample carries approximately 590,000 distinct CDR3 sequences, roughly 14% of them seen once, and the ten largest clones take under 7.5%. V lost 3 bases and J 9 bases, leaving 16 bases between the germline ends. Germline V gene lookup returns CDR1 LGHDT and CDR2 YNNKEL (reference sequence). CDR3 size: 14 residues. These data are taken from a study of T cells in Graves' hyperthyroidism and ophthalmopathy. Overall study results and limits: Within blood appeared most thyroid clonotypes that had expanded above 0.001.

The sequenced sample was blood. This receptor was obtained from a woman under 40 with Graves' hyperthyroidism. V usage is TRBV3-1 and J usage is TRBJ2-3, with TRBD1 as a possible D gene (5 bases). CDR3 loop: CASSQEGDLWTQYF. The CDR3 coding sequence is TGTGCCAGCAGCCAGGAAGGGGATCTATGGACGCAGTATTTT.